The clone carrying this T cell receptor (beta chain) has at least ten counts. Its antigen is not known. The sample is drawn from a study of T cell repertoires in cytomegalovirus infection. Study-level information: Public signatures in TCR beta pointed to CMV infection and matching HLA type.

Study results and caveats: Frequencies of public TCR beta families were cumulated, and this identified carriers of CMV plus the relevant HLA. CMV-specific HLA-C-restricted TCR beta clonotypes dominated the ex vivo response.

TCRdb ran MiXCR on the reads and lists one entry per CDR3 protein. The data contain under 350,000 distinct CDR3 sequences, 22% of them singletons. Trimming took 6 bases from V and 5 from J; bases not matched to a gene: 7. The CDR3 loop spans 14 amino acids. The rearrangement uses TRBV12-3 or TRBV12-4 and TRBJ2-1; TRBD2 matches 7 bases. This clonotype was obtained from a human donor in good health (CMV status not recorded). Some clones in this sample may be carry-over from other donors' samples. The sequenced sample was cultured PBMCs, obtained from culture after CMV antigen stimulation. Here the CDR3 DNA reads TGTGCCAGCAGCACCTTGGGAGGGGACAATGAGCAGTTCTTC. This translates into CASSTLGGDNEQFF.